This T cell receptor (beta chain) came from a study of T cells in Graves' hyperthyroidism and ophthalmopathy. Study-wide background: Peripheral blood was taken when the disease was first diagnosed, before any treatment began.

From around 11 ml of fresh peripheral blood, PBMCs were isolated. A note on this clonotype: The antigen is unknown.

TCR beta CDR3 regions were amplified from RNA transcripts. In the first-round RT-PCR of the TCR CDR3, the HTBI primer set was used. MiXCR, run by TCRdb on the multiplex PCR reads, gives a single entry per CDR3 protein. The data contain a few hundred thousand distinct CDR3 sequences, around 13% of them singletons. Findings and caveats of the study: Ophthalmopathy could be told apart from stable hyperthyroidism with a 13 V-J model. In the blood, most expanded thyroid clonotypes above 0.001 appeared as well.

V was pared by 0 bases and J by 4 bases, with 16 bases between. The CDR3 has 16 residues. Germline V gene lookup returns CDR1 DFQATT and CDR2 SNEGSKA (reference sequence). The gene calls are TRBV20-1 and TRBJ2-1, with a tentative D call TRBD2 (7 bases). The sample consisted of blood. This clonotype was obtained from a woman aged 30 to 39 with Graves' ophthalmopathy. CDR3 region: CSARDVGGAPYNEQFF. CDR3 nucleotide sequence: TGCAGTGCTAGAGATGTGGGGGGGGCTCCTTACAATGAGCAGTTCTTC.